These 28 T cell receptor beta chains originate from one sample sequenced in a study of blood T cell repertoires in COVID-19. The method was immunoSEQ multiplex PCR; TCRdb's version includes in-frame clones alone and lacks a portion of them. Among around 260,000 clones listed, approximately 87% were seen once. The sample consisted of peripheral blood. Every receptor here comes from a man aged 60 to 69 who had recovered from COVID-19.

The genes are TRBV9 and TRBJ2-3, with a weak D call TRBD2 (7 bases). Trimming pared 0 bases from V and 0 bases from J, leaving 20 bases between. CDR3 length equals 19 residues. Germline V CDR1 and CDR2: SGDLS, YYNGEE. The CDR3 protein is CASSVEGGGAGLSTDTQYF. The CDR3 DNA sequence: TGTGCCAGCAGCGTAGAAGGTGGGGGGGCCGGTTTGAGCACAGATACGCAGTATTTT.

This chain connects TRBV5-4 to TRBJ2-7; D remains unclear. The CDR3 is 14 residues long. The ends were cut back, 0 bases at V and 3 bases at J, with 10 bases in the middle. In germline, CDR1 is SGHNT, CDR2 YYREEE (reference sequence). The CDR3 DNA is TGTGCCAGCAGCTTGGTCGGTGGTGACTACGAGCAGTACTTC. Amino acid sequence: CASSLVGGDYEQYF.

The chain recombines TRBV4-2 with TRBJ2-1, with a tentative D call TRBD2 (7 bases). Per germline, CDR1 LGHNA and CDR2 YNFKEQ. V lost 4 bases and J lost 7, with 11 bases in between. This CDR3 has 13 amino acids. CDR3 in DNA: TGTGCCAGCAGCCGGGGGGGCTTTAATGAGCAGTTCTTC. Translation: CASSRGGFNEQFF.

This chain links TRBV7-6 with TRBJ2-1; 9 bases are shared with TRBD2. CDR1 and CDR2 from the germline V gene are SGHVS and FNYEAQ. The V gene end was trimmed by 1 base and the J gene end by 2 bases; junction bases not matched to a gene: 3. The CDR3 is made up of 16 amino acids. The chain's CDR3 is CASSLEIAGAYNEQFF. Here the CDR3 DNA reads TGTGCCAGCAGCTTAGAAATAGCGGGGGCCTACAATGAGCAGTTCTTC.

This clone has more than one count but fewer than ten. The rearrangement links TRBV5-1 to TRBJ2-7; the D gene is possibly TRBD1 (6 bases). The ends were cut back, 1 base at V and 0 bases at J, with 8 bases in the middle. Germline lookup yields CDR1 SGHRS and CDR2 YFSETQ. CDR3 size: 14 residues. This CDR3 reads CASSLSQGSYEQYF. In DNA, the CDR3 is TGCGCCAGCAGCTTGTCACAGGGCTCCTACGAGCAGTACTTC.

This sequence joins TRBV5-1 and TRBJ2-1, with 14 nucleotides matching TRBD2. With 2 bases clipped from V and 7 bases from J, the junction kept 2 bases outside the gene matches. In germline, CDR1 is SGHRS, CDR2 YFSETQ. This CDR3 region has 15 residues. The CDR3 spells CASSLGTSGSNEQFF. The DNA for the CDR3 is TGCGCCAGCAGCTTAGGGACTAGCGGGAGTAATGAGCAGTTCTTC.

This clone was seen repeatedly, ten times or more. The sample has other DNA sequences that encode this CDR3 too. The rearrangement uses TRBV12-3 or TRBV12-4 and TRBJ1-6; D is perhaps TRBD1 (5 bases). Trimming took off 1 base at V and 10 bases at J, with 8 bases between the two ends. The CDR3 consists of 13 residues. CDR3 loop: CASSLGGDSPLHF. The CDR3 DNA reads TGTGCCAGCAGTTTAGGCGGGGACTCACCCCTCCACTTT.

The chain couples TRBV20-1 to TRBJ2-7; TRBD1 matches at 8 bases. CDR1 and CDR2 (germline): DFQATT, SNEGSKA (reference sequence). There are 14 residues in the CDR3. Trimming cost V 3 bases and J 5 bases; bases outside gene matches: 9. CDR3 sequence: CSASLQGARDEQYF. Written as DNA, the CDR3 is TGCAGTGCTAGTTTGCAGGGGGCCCGAGACGAGCAGTACTTC.

This clone has only one observation. The V call is TRBV6-1, the J call TRBJ2-5, with 7 positions matching TRBD2. The CDR3 is made up of 17 amino acids. With 4 bases clipped from V and 1 base from J, the junction kept 12 bases outside the gene matches. Germline-derived CDR1 and CDR2 are MNHNS and SASEGT. CDR3 bases: TGTGCCAGCAGTGGCCATGGGGCGGGAGCCCTCCAAGAGACCCAGTACTTC. Translating gives CASSGHGAGALQETQYF.

This chain links TRBV5-1 with TRBJ2-5; 9 nucleotides match TRBD1. Germline trimming cut 9 bases from V and 2 bases from J; bases unmatched to any gene: 8. CDR1 SGHRS and CDR2 YFSETQ come from the germline V gene. The CDR3 contains 14 residues. CDR3 nucleotide sequence: TGCGCCACGAAGAATGGACAGGGGCAAGAGACCCAGTACTTC. It codes for CATKNGQGQETQYF.

The chain is built from TRBV5-1 and TRBJ2-5, with 7 bases fitting TRBD2. The CDR3 is 16 residues long. From germline, CDR1 is SGHRS and CDR2 YFSETQ. J gave up 5 bases and V 0 bases, and 10 bases lay outside the gene matches. The CDR3 DNA sequence: TGCGCCAGCAGCTTGGCTCGGGGGGTGGTGAGCGAGACCCAGTACTTC. As protein: CASSLARGVVSETQYF.

The chain has TRBV28 and TRBJ2-5; tentative D call: TRBD2 (5 bases). The germline gives CDR1 MDHEN, CDR2 SYDVKM. The CDR3 runs 13 residues. V shed 8 bases and J shed 2 bases, with 12 bases lying between them. The CDR3 spells CASGRGYQETQYF. The CDR3 nucleotides are TGTGCCAGCGGGAGAGGATATCAAGAGACCCAGTACTTC.

The chain carries TRBV28 and TRBJ2-3; TRBD1 matches 9 bases. CDR3 length: 16 amino acids. Losses at the gene ends were 4 bases for V and 4 bases for J; bases not matched to a gene: 9. CDR1 is MDHEN, CDR2 SYDVKM, per germline. CDR3 residues: CASSSPGQGIPDTQYF. For the CDR3, the DNA is TGTGCCAGCAGTTCTCCGGGACAGGGAATCCCAGATACGCAGTATTTT.

The chain is built from TRBV19 and TRBJ2-2; D is perhaps TRBD2 (6 bases). Germline V gene lookup returns CDR1 LNHDA and CDR2 SQIVND (reference sequence). Trimming pared 4 bases from V and 2 bases from J, leaving 8 bases between. CDR3 size: 14 residues. This CDR3 reads CASSSGLNTGELFF. As DNA, the CDR3 is TGTGCCAGTAGTAGCGGACTAAACACCGGGGAGCTGTTTTTT.

The rearrangement uses TRBV27 and TRBJ2-5; a possible D gene is TRBD2 (7 bases). CDR1 MNHEY and CDR2 SMNVEV come from the germline V gene (reference sequence). Trimming stripped 7 bases from V and 4 bases from J, with 19 bases between. There are 15 residues in the CDR3. The CDR3 DNA reads TGTGCCAGCAATTCTGTTGGGGGGGCTGGAGAGACCCAGTACTTC. Translation gives CASNSVGGAGETQYF.

The rearrangement links TRBV14 to TRBJ1-1; D is perhaps TRBD1 (5 bases). V was cut by 0 bases and J by 0 bases, with 8 bases left in between. Germline V gene sequence: CDR1 SGHDN, CDR2 FVKESK. This CDR3 spans 15 amino acids. In DNA form, the CDR3 reads TGTGCCAGCAGCCAAGAGGAGGGGTTGAACACTGAAGCTTTCTTT. Protein product: CASSQEEGLNTEAFF.

The V and J genes are TRBV12-5 and TRBJ1-2; no clear D gene. V dropped 5 bases and J dropped 0 bases, with 7 bases sitting between them. Germline V gene data show CDR1 as LGHNT and CDR2 as FRNRAP. The CDR3 has 13 residues. In DNA form, the CDR3 reads TGTGCTAGTGGTCACAGCCCTAACTATGGCTACACCTTC. Translated: CASGHSPNYGYTF.

The chain combines TRBV3-1 (or the pseudogene TRBV3-2) with TRBJ1-2; 9 bases fit TRBD1. Germline V gene data show CDR1 as LGHDT and CDR2 as YNNKEL (reference sequence). V gave up 5 bases and J gave up 0 bases; unmatched junction bases: 7. The CDR3 is made up of 16 amino acids. CDR3 DNA sequence: TGTGCCAGCAGCAAAGGGACAGGGAAAACTAACTATGGCTACACCTTC. Its protein product is CASSKGTGKTNYGYTF.

The chain couples TRBV28 to TRBJ2-7; no clear D. The V gene lost 6 bases and the J gene lost 0 bases, with 12 bases spanning the gap. The germline V gene encodes CDR1 MDHEN and CDR2 SYDVKM. The CDR3 runs 14 residues. The DNA for the CDR3 is TGTGCCAGCAGGAACTTGGGCCTCTCCTACGAGCAGTACTTC. This translates into CASRNLGLSYEQYF.

This chain joins TRBV7-9 and TRBJ1-5; 7 bases fit TRBD1. CDR3 length: 14 amino acids. CDR1 and CDR2 (germline): SEHNR, FQNEAQ (reference sequence). V was clipped by 5 bases and J by 2 bases; unmatched bases: 3. The CDR3 region is CASSLGQGNQPQHF. CDR3 nucleotide sequence: TGTGCCAGCAGCCTCGGACAGGGCAATCAGCCCCAGCATTTT.

The chain uses TRBV10-3 and TRBJ1-1, with D unclear. The length of the CDR3 is 16 residues. Germline-derived CDR1 and CDR2 are ENHRY and SYGVKD. V lost 0 bases and J 0 bases, leaving 11 bases between the germline ends. CDR3 in amino acids: CAISESGGAVNTEAFF. CDR3 sequence (DNA): TGTGCCATCAGTGAGTCGGGCGGAGCGGTGAACACTGAAGCTTTCTTT.

V usage is TRBV5-5 and J usage is TRBJ2-2; TRBD2 is a possible D gene (6 bases). Germline lookup yields CDR1 SGHKS and CDR2 YYEKEE (reference sequence). This CDR3 contains 16 residues. V was pared by 0 bases and J by 0 bases, with 9 bases between. As DNA, the CDR3 is TGTGCCAGCAGCTTGGTTAGCGGATCGAACACCGGGGAGCTGTTTTTT. Translated, it gives CASSLVSGSNTGELFF.

The V gene is TRBV6-1, the J gene TRBJ1-3; weak D call: TRBD1 (6 bases). V was clipped by 3 bases and J by 4 bases, with 13 bases between them. This CDR3 has 15 amino acids. Germline assignment: CDR1 MNHNS and CDR2 SASEGT. The CDR3 region is CASSDLGRGGNTIYF. The CDR3, as DNA: TGTGCCAGCAGTGACCTTGGCAGGGGCGGAAACACCATATATTTT.

The V and J genes are TRBV5-4 and TRBJ2-1; 10 nucleotides agree with TRBD2. There are 16 residues in the CDR3. V shed 0 bases and J 4 bases; nucleotides not matched to a gene: 4. Germline lookup yields CDR1 SGHNT and CDR2 YYREEE (reference sequence). The CDR3 coding sequence is TGTGCCAGCAGCTTGGAAAGCGGGAGGGCGTACAATGAGCAGTTCTTC. Translation gives CASSLESGRAYNEQFF.

The rearrangement uses TRBV13 and TRBJ2-7, with 8 bases matching TRBD2. V lost 0 bases and J lost 5; bases outside the gene matches: 3. The CDR3 loop spans 14 amino acids. Looked up from germline, CDR1 is PRHDT and CDR2 is FYEKMQ (reference sequence). The chain's CDR3 is CASSLGGRANEQYF. Written as DNA, the CDR3 is TGTGCCAGCAGCTTAGGCGGGAGGGCCAACGAGCAGTACTTC.

This chain joins TRBV19 and TRBJ2-7; TRBD1 agrees at 8 bases. Germline V gene sequence: CDR1 LNHDA, CDR2 SQIVND (reference sequence). The J segment lost 0 bases and the V segment lost 6 bases, leaving 4 bases of the junction unmatched. The CDR3 loop spans 14 amino acids. CDR3 in DNA: TGTGCCAGTAGCGGGGGACAGGTCTCCTACGAGCAGTACTTC. Amino acids: CASSGGQVSYEQYF.

On this clone itself: A much more abundant neighbour one base away suggests this may be a read error. V gene TRBV5-1 combines with J gene TRBJ2-7; 10 bases align to TRBD2. Germline values: CDR1 SGHRS, CDR2 YFSETQ. CDR3 length: 14 amino acids. CDR3 nucleotide sequence: TGCGCCAGCAGCGGGGCTAGCGGGGGCTACGATCAGTACTTC. Amino acid sequence: CASSGASGGYDQYF.

J is TRBJ1-5 and V is TRBV2; 7 nucleotides line up with TRBD1. V lost 7 bases and J lost 5; bases outside the gene matches: 5. CDR3 length: 13 residues. Germline CDR1 reads SNHLY; CDR2 reads FYNNEI. The CDR3 loop reads CASNPGGHQPQHF. The CDR3 DNA follows: TGTGCCAGCAACCCAGGGGGTCATCAGCCCCAGCATTTT. The complete variable domain, with remaining parts taken from reference TRBV2 and TRBJ1-5, reads EPEVTQTPSHQVTQMGQEVILRCVPISNHLYFYWYRQILGQKVEFLVSFYNNEISEKSEIFDDQFSVERPDGSNFTLKIRSTKLEDSAMYFCASNPGGHQPQHFGDGTRLSIL.